This passage covers 20 T cell receptor beta chains from one sample sequenced in a study of response to subunit inactivated influenza vaccine. TCRdb ran MiXCR on the RT-PCR reads and lists one entry per CDR3 protein. This sample yields around 790,000 distinct CDR3 sequences, of which 21% are seen a single time; around 9.6% belongs to the top ten. The input for sequencing was PBMCs from blood, taken more than 4 days after vaccination. Source of these receptors: a man aged 45 to 65 who received an inactivated influenza vaccine.

Only a few counts were recorded for this clonotype. The gene calls are TRBV20-1 and TRBJ2-1, with 8 bases lining up with TRBD2. V lost 3 bases to trimming and J lost 8 bases; unmatched junction nucleotides: 9. Germline loops: CDR1 DFQATT, CDR2 SNEGSKA (reference sequence). The CDR3 extends over 14 amino acids. The CDR3 DNA reads as TGCAGTGCTAGCGGGAGGGCCCCTCTCCATGAGCAGTTCTTC. Translation gives CSASGRAPLHEQFF.

This clonotype was recorded a few times. The rearrangement uses TRBV11-2 and TRBJ2-1; tentatively, D is TRBD2 (5 bases). CDR3 length: 14 residues. Germline loops: CDR1 SGHAT, CDR2 FQNNGV. V dropped 4 bases and J dropped 8 bases, with 15 bases sitting between them. CDR3 in DNA: TGTGCCAGCAGCTCAGACTATTTCCACTATGAGCAGTTCTTC. Its translation is CASSSDYFHYEQFF.

This chain joins TRBV5-5 and TRBJ1-5, with D possibly matching TRBD1 (5 bases). Per the germline V gene, CDR1 is SGHKS and CDR2 is YYEKEE (reference sequence). The V end lost 4 bases, the J end lost 3 bases, and 14 bases lay between the germline ends. This CDR3 is 15 amino acids long. The CDR3 region has the DNA TGTGCCAGCAGCGCACTCCGCGGGGCCAATCAGCCCCAGCATTTT. It codes for CASSALRGANQPQHF.

The chain links TRBV12-3 or TRBV12-4 to TRBJ2-7, with 10 bases fitting TRBD2. V shed 5 bases and J 3 bases; nucleotides not matched to a gene: 10. The length of the CDR3 is 16 residues. The CDR3 bases are TGTGCCAGCAGTCCCGGACTAGCGGAAGTAATCTACGAGCAGTACTTC. Protein product: CASSPGLAEVIYEQYF.

This chain connects TRBV6-6 to TRBJ1-2; TRBD1 matches at 8 bases. The V gene end was trimmed by 5 bases and the J gene end by 6 bases; junction bases not matched to a gene: 5. From germline, CDR1 is MNHNY and CDR2 SVGAGI (reference sequence). The CDR3 sequence is 13 residues long. CDR3 region: CASSATGEDGYTF. The CDR3 DNA reads as TGTGCCAGCAGTGCGACAGGGGAGGATGGCTACACCTTC.

In its sample, this clonotype was seen once. V gene TRBV4-2 combines with J gene TRBJ2-7, with 9 bases fitting TRBD1. The CDR3 spans 15 residues. V was clipped by 0 bases and J by 6 bases; unmatched bases: 6. Looked up from germline, CDR1 is LGHNA and CDR2 is YNFKEQ. The CDR3 spells CASSQEQETGGEQYF. The DNA for the CDR3 is TGTGCCAGCAGCCAAGAGCAAGAGACAGGGGGCGAGCAGTACTTC.

The rearrangement uses TRBV12-3 or TRBV12-4 and TRBJ2-4; D unresolved. Trimming pared 3 bases from V and 0 bases from J, leaving 15 bases between. The CDR3 covers 17 residues. The CDR3 DNA reads TGTGCCAGCAGTTTTTTGTCCGCGGCCTTAGCCAAAAACATTCAGTACTTC. Protein sequence: CASSFLSAALAKNIQYF.

The chain joins TRBV7-2 to TRBJ2-1, with D possibly matching TRBD2 (6 bases). CDR3 length: 13 amino acids. The V end was cut by 4 bases, the J end by 6 bases, with 10 bases between. Germline CDR1 is SGHTA and CDR2 is FQGNSA. The CDR3 coding sequence is TGTGCCAGCAGCTGGCAGGGAGGCAATGAGCAGTTCTTC. Translating it yields CASSWQGGNEQFF.

V and J are TRBV7-2 and TRBJ1-6, with a tentative D call TRBD1 (6 bases). This CDR3 region has 17 residues. V was cut by 0 bases and J by 10 bases, with 19 bases left in between. Germline CDR1 is SGHTA and CDR2 is FQGNSA. The CDR3 here is CASSLAQASQGGSPLHF. The DNA of the CDR3 is TGTGCCAGCAGCTTAGCGCAGGCGTCACAGGGAGGCTCACCCCTCCACTTT.

V gene TRBV20-1 combines with J gene TRBJ1-1; D unclear. Trimming left V 3 bases short and J 1 base short, with 9 bases between. The CDR3 extends over 13 amino acids. CDR1 and CDR2 (germline): DFQATT, SNEGSKA (reference sequence). CDR3: CSARSLGNTEAFF. The CDR3 coding sequence is TGCAGTGCTAGGTCCCTAGGGAACACTGAAGCTTTCTTT.

The chain uses TRBV7-3 and TRBJ2-1; D unclear. The germline V gene has CDR1 SGHTA and CDR2 FQGTGA. V lost 2 bases, J lost 4 bases, and 12 bases lay in between. This CDR3 is 15 amino acids long. The CDR3: CASSLLVTPYNEQFF. Written as DNA, the CDR3 is TGTGCCAGCAGCTTACTCGTGACTCCATACAATGAGCAGTTCTTC. Complete variable domain (other parts from reference TRBV7-3 and TRBJ2-1): GAGVSQTPSNKVTEKGKYVELRCDPISGHTALYWYRQSLGQGPEFLIYFQGTGAADDSGLPNDRFFAVRPEGSVSTLKIQRTERGDSAVYLCASSLLVTPYNEQFFGPGTRLTVL.

The chain joins TRBV5-1 to TRBJ2-1; a possible D gene is TRBD2 (6 bases). The CDR3 runs 14 residues. Germline V gene sequence: CDR1 SGHRS, CDR2 YFSETQ. V lost 4 bases to trimming and J lost 8 bases, with 16 bases between them. CDR3 nucleotide sequence: TGCGCCAGCAGCCAAGGGACTCCAGGGCATGAGCAGTTCTTC. It specifies CASSQGTPGHEQFF.

This clonotype has more than one count but fewer than ten. The V gene is TRBV7-9, the J gene TRBJ2-5, with 9 positions matching TRBD2. CDR1 is SEHNR and CDR2 is FQNEAQ in the germline V gene (reference sequence). Trimming removed 2 bases from V and 5 bases from J; junction bases left unmatched: 9. The CDR3 totals 16 residues. CDR3 region: CASSLYASGNGETQYF. CDR3 sequence (DNA): TGTGCCAGCAGCTTATACGCTAGCGGGAACGGTGAGACCCAGTACTTC.

V gene TRBV29-1 combines with J gene TRBJ1-1; a weak D match, TRBD1 (5 bases). CDR3 size: 11 residues. CDR1 and CDR2 from the germline V gene are SQVTM and ANQGSEA. The V gene lost 5 bases and the J gene lost 1 base, with 5 bases spanning the gap. In nucleotides, the CDR3 is TGCAGCGTTAGGGGGAACACTGAAGCTTTCTTT. Its translation: CSVRGNTEAFF.

This clonotype was detected only a few times. The chain uses TRBV4-3 and TRBJ2-3; a possible D gene is TRBD2 (6 bases). Trimming left V 0 bases short and J 8 bases short, with 15 bases between. The CDR3 has 15 residues. Germline CDR1 reads LGHNA; CDR2 reads YSLEER. As DNA, the CDR3 is TGCGCCAGCAGCCAAGAACCGAGGCAGGGAGGTACGCAGTATTTT. Residues: CASSQEPRQGGTQYF.

This chain joins TRBV4-1 and TRBJ1-1; D gene ambiguous. The CDR3 spans 14 residues. Per germline, CDR1 MGHRA and CDR2 YSYEKL. V lost 4 bases, J lost 5 bases, and 14 bases lay in between. CDR3 nucleotide sequence: TGCGCCAGCAGCCCATTGGCGGGGTCGACTGAAGCTTTCTTT. Translation gives CASSPLAGSTEAFF.

This clonotype occurred many times. The rearrangement uses TRBV10-3 and TRBJ2-3; possibly TRBD1 for D (6 bases). The V gene's germline CDR1 is ENHRY and CDR2 SYGVKD. The V end was cut by 4 bases, the J end by 12 bases, with 17 bases between. The length of the CDR3 is 13 residues. CDR3 amino acids: CAISADSSSAQYF. The CDR3 DNA is TGTGCCATCAGTGCGGACAGTTCCTCTGCCCAGTATTTT.

This clonotype was found a few times. V is TRBV11-2 and J is TRBJ2-2; D perhaps matches TRBD2 (6 bases). This CDR3 contains 14 residues. Trimming pared 8 bases from V and 6 bases from J, leaving 16 bases between. Germline lookup yields CDR1 SGHAT and CDR2 FQNNGV. This CDR3 reads CASGRDLDAGELFF. CDR3 nucleotide sequence: TGTGCCAGCGGCCGGGACTTAGACGCCGGGGAGCTGTTTTTT.

V and J are TRBV4-3 and TRBJ2-3; 8 bases match TRBD1. Germline-derived CDR1 and CDR2 are LGHNA and YSLEER. CDR3 length: 18 amino acids. The ends lost 1 base at V and 1 base at J; junction bases unmatched: 10. Here the CDR3 DNA reads TGCGCCAGCAGCCAAGGCGCCGGGACAGGATCACGCACAGATACGCAGTATTTT. Translated, it gives CASSQGAGTGSRTDTQYF.

In this sample, this clonotype turned up once. J is TRBJ2-7 and V is TRBV11-1; D is unclear. Per the germline V gene, CDR1 is SGHAT and CDR2 is FQDESV (reference sequence). This CDR3 is 13 amino acids long. V lost 5 bases and J lost 1, with 9 bases in between. The chain's CDR3 is CASSPELSYEQYF. CDR3 nucleotide sequence: TGTGCCAGCAGCCCGGAACTATCCTACGAGCAGTACTTC. Looking up the rest from reference TRBV11-1 and TRBJ2-7 gives the full variable domain: EAEVAQSPRYKITEKSQAVAFWCDPISGHATLYWYRQILGQGPELLVQFQDESVVDDSQLPKDRFSAERLKGVDSTLKIQPAELGDSAMYLCASSPELSYEQYFGPGTRLTVT.